A single sample gave rise to the 9 T cell receptor beta chains below, sequenced in a study of regulatory T cells in long-lasting Graves disease. Sequencing libraries for TCR beta were prepared with iRepertoire HTBI primers and Arm-PCR of CDR3 regions. Each CDR3 protein gets one entry after TCRdb re-called the multiplex PCR reads with MiXCR. The sample shows 600,000 to 650,000 distinct CDR3 sequences, 16% of them seen only once. Stated time point: newly diagnosed GD, antithyroid drugs for less than 3 months. PBMCs provided the RNA from which the TCR library was made. The sample was also linked to a second study, of T cells in Graves' hyperthyroidism and ophthalmopathy.

Sample: peripheral blood mononuclear cells (PBMCs), taken at new diagnosis, from a patient treated with antithyroid drugs. Source of these receptors: a woman aged 25 to 45 with Graves disease.

The rearrangement joins TRBV6-1 to TRBJ2-7; weak D call: TRBD1 (5 bases). The CDR3 is 14 residues long. CDR1 and CDR2 from the germline V gene are MNHNS and SASEGT. V lost 3 bases, J lost 2 bases, and 11 bases lay in between. The CDR3 loop is CASSDPGPPYEQYF. In nucleotides, the CDR3 is TGTGCCAGCAGTGATCCAGGGCCACCCTACGAGCAGTACTTC.

This clonotype was recorded at least ten times. V usage is TRBV5-1 and J usage is TRBJ2-1; unclear D gene. V was pared by 2 bases and J by 4 bases, with 4 bases between. CDR3 length equals 12 residues. Germline CDR1 SGHRS, CDR2 YFSETQ. CDR3 sequence: CASSFDYNEQFF. Written as DNA, the CDR3 is TGCGCCAGCAGCTTCGATTACAATGAGCAGTTCTTC.

A single count supports this clonotype. The genes are TRBV12-5 and TRBJ2-1; 9 bases line up with TRBD1. With 11 bases clipped from V and 1 base from J, the junction kept 9 bases outside the gene matches. The CDR3 covers 15 residues. Looked up from germline, CDR1 is LGHNT and CDR2 is FRNRAP. Here the CDR3 DNA reads TGTGCTGGTGCTGACGGGACAGGGTCCTACAATGAGCAGTTCTTC. Amino acid sequence: CAGADGTGSYNEQFF. The variable domain in full, completed from reference TRBV12-5 and TRBJ2-1, reads DARVTQTPRHKVTEMGQEVTMRCQPILGHNTVFWYRQTMMQGLELLAYFRNRAPLDDSGMPKDRFSAEMPDATLATLKIQPSEPRDSAVYFCAGADGTGSYNEQFFGPGTRLTVL.

This clonotype was observed a handful of times. The V call is TRBV6-4, the J call TRBJ1-5; D is undetermined. CDR1 and CDR2 (germline): MRHNA, SNTAGT. V dropped 8 bases and J dropped 0 bases, with 14 bases sitting between them. This CDR3 is 15 amino acids long. Here the CDR3 DNA reads TGTGCCAGCCGCGAGTCCCACTATAGCAATCAGCCCCAGCATTTT. As protein: CASRESHYSNQPQHF.

This clonotype occurred many times. The CDR3 end shows no conserved phenylalanine or tryptophan, and so a read error is likely. It is unclear where the CDR3 begins or ends on the DNA, so no DNA is shown, and the CDR3 is as TCRdb lists it. V and J are TRBV12-3 or TRBV12-4 and TRBJ2-1. The CDR3 has 12 amino acids, counting both end residues. The CDR3 protein is CASSLALYQRYL.

Many counts were recorded for this clonotype. V and J are TRBV5-1 and TRBJ2-1; the D gene could be TRBD1 or TRBD2 (6 bases each). V lost 1 base and J 10 bases, leaving 12 bases between the germline ends. The CDR3 sequence is 13 residues long. Germline V gives CDR1 SGHRS, CDR2 YFSETQ. The CDR3 coding sequence is TGCGCCAGCAGCTTGACAGGGAGGCCCGAGCAGTTCTTC. The encoded protein is CASSLTGRPEQFF.

V usage is TRBV12-3 or TRBV12-4 and J usage is TRBJ2-7; 7 positions agree with TRBD2. The CDR3 is 14 residues long. V lost 5 bases to trimming and J lost 3 bases; unmatched junction nucleotides: 7. CDR3 sequence: CASSETSPDYEQYF. CDR3 DNA: TGTGCCAGCAGTGAGACTAGCCCGGACTACGAGCAGTACTTC.

Comments on this clonotype: This may stem from a read error, because a much larger clone lies one nucleotide away. The V and J genes are TRBV27 and TRBJ2-7, with D perhaps being TRBD1 or TRBD2 (6 bases each). CDR3 length: 13 residues. Germline V gives CDR1 MNHEY, CDR2 SMNVEV (reference sequence). V gave up 8 bases and J gave up 3 bases, with 14 bases separating them. Written as DNA, the CDR3 is TGTGCCAGCGGAGGGACACGAGTCTACGAGCAGTACTTC. Amino acids: CASGGTRVYEQYF.

This clonotype was detected only a few times. This chain links TRBV27 with TRBJ2-3; 7 nucleotides align to TRBD2. J lost 4 bases, V lost 7 bases, and 14 bases had no gene match. Germline CDR1 is MNHEY and CDR2 is SMNVEV (reference sequence). This CDR3 spans 16 amino acids. In nucleotides, the CDR3 is TGTGCCAGCAAACGTCGGGGGGACTCCCTCTCAGATACGCAGTATTTT. Its translation is CASKRRGDSLSDTQYF.